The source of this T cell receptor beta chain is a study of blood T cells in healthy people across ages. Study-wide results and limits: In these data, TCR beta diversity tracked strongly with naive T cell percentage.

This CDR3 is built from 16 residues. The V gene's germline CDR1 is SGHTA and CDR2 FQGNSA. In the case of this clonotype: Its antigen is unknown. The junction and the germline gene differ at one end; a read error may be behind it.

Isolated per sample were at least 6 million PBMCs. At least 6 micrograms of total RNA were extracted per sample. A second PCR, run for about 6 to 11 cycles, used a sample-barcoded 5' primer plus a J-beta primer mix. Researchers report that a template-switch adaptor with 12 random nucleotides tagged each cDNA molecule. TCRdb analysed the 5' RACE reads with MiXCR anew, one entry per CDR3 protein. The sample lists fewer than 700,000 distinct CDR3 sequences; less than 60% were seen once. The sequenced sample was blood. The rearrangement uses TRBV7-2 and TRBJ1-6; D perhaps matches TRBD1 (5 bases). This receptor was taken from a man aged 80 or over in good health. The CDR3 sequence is CASSPQRGVRNSPPHF. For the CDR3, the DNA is TGTGCCAGCAGCCCTCAGCGGGGGGTACGGAATTCACCCCCCCACTTT.